This T cell receptor beta chain is drawn from a study of graft-versus-host responses after intestinal transplantation. Study overall: As for transplant type, recipients had multivisceral, liver-intestinal, or isolated intestinal grafts. Every one of the recipients received anti-thymocyte globulin induction and afterwards took tacrolimus and steroids for roughly three years.

This clone turned up a few times. As yet, its antigen is unknown. Broader study findings: Some GvH clones appeared in ileal mucosa or blood before recipient bone marrow. Allograft clonal ratios (graft-versus-host to host-versus-graft) were high in patients who had graft-donor T cell macrochimerism.

TCRdb's table, derived via immunoSEQ multiplex PCR, lists solely in-frame clones and lacks some. The data show approximately 63,000 clones, with almost 95% seen just once and roughly 0.4% held by the top ten. The V segment lost 3 bases and the J segment 8 bases; nucleotides outside the gene matches: 2. The CDR3 sequence is 13 residues long. Per the germline V gene, CDR1 is MNHNS and CDR2 is SASEGT. The clonotype comes from a human donor who was the organ donor for an intestinal transplant. The specimen was unstimulated CD4+ T cells sorted from spleen or lymph node cells, collected before transplant. This chain connects TRBV6-1 to TRBJ1-3; 9 nucleotides agree with TRBD1. DNA for the CDR3: TGTGCCAGCAGTGAGCGACAGGGGGACACCATATATTTT. It encodes CASSERQGDTIYF.